The 24 T cell receptor beta chains presented below share a single source sample, sequenced in a study of shared clonotypes between healthy human individuals. Sequencing was performed with immunoSEQ multiplex PCR; in TCRdb, only in-frame clones are kept and a portion is missing. This sample has about 2.2 million clones; over 85% occur once, and the top ten carry less than 2%. In the naive CD8 group, cells lacked CD45RO and were positively selected for CCR7, so terminally differentiated effector memory CD45RA+ cells were left out. The sample taken for sequencing was naive CD8+ T cells from PBMCs. All receptors derive from a man between 18 and 29 years old in good health. Some clones in this sample may be carry-over from other donors' samples.

The V gene is TRBV7-9, the J gene TRBJ1-1; tentatively, D is TRBD1 (5 bases). The germline V gene has CDR1 SEHNR and CDR2 FQNEAQ (reference sequence). This CDR3 has 15 amino acids. V gave up 5 bases and J gave up 1 base, with 14 bases separating them. The CDR3 DNA is TGTGCCAGCAGCCCGGTTGGCAGGGAGAACACTGAAGCTTTCTTT. This gives the protein CASSPVGRENTEAFF.

This chain joins TRBV2 and TRBJ2-6; D gene uncertain. The germline V gene has CDR1 SNHLY and CDR2 FYNNEI. CDR3 length equals 14 residues. V lost 3 bases and J lost 11, with 14 bases in between. In DNA form, the CDR3 reads TGTGCCAGCAGTGACCAGCCTACATATGACGTCCTGACTTTC. This sequence encodes CASSDQPTYDVLTF.

The chain recombines TRBV5-1 with TRBJ2-7; D is ambiguous. Trimming took off 0 bases at V and 0 bases at J, with 10 bases between the two ends. The CDR3 has 15 amino acids. Germline loops: CDR1 SGHRS, CDR2 YFSETQ. The CDR3 DNA reads TGCGCCAGCAGCTTGGGGGCCCTAAGCTCCTACGAGCAGTACTTC. This sequence encodes CASSLGALSSYEQYF. The full variable domain, its missing parts supplied by reference TRBV5-1 and TRBJ2-7, is KAGVTQTPRYLIKTRGQQVTLSCSPISGHRSVSWYQQTPGQGLQFLFEYFSETQRNKGNFPGRFSGRQFSNSRSEMNVSTLELGDSALYLCASSLGALSSYEQYFGPGTRLTVT.

This sequence joins TRBV11-2 and TRBJ2-6; D may be TRBD1 (5 bases). The CDR3 has 18 amino acids. Deletions cut 1 base from V and 0 bases from J, with 13 bases between. Per germline, CDR1 SGHAT and CDR2 FQNNGV. DNA for the CDR3: TGTGCCAGCAGCTTAGGATTGGTCAGGGTCTCTGGGGCCAACGTCCTGACTTTC. This codes for CASSLGLVRVSGANVLTF. Looking up the rest from reference TRBV11-2 and TRBJ2-6 gives the full variable domain: EAGVAQSPRYKIIEKRQSVAFWCNPISGHATLYWYQQILGQGPKLLIQFQNNGVVDDSQLPKDRFSAERLKGVDSTLKIQPAKLEDSAVYLCASSLGLVRVSGANVLTFGAGSRLTVL.

CDR3 sequence reads: CASSFSGQAEAFF. CDR3 DNA: TGTGCCAGCAGTTTCTCTGGACAGGCTGAAGCTTTCTTT. The V and J genes are TRBV28 and TRBJ1-1; 7 bases line up with TRBD1. CDR1 MDHEN and CDR2 SYDVKM come from the germline V gene. The CDR3 runs to 13 residues. Unmatched junction bases numbered 4, after V lost 3 bases and J lost 6 bases. The full variable domain, its missing parts supplied by reference TRBV28 and TRBJ1-1, is DVKVTQSSRYLVKRTGEKVFLECVQDMDHENMFWYRQDPGLGLRLIYFSYDVKMKEKGDIPEGYSVSREKKERFSLILESASTNQTSMYLCASSFSGQAEAFFGQGTRLTVV.

The J gene is TRBJ2-1, the V gene TRBV19; 7 bases line up with TRBD2. The trim removed 4 bases at V and 5 bases at J, leaving 11 bases unmatched. Per germline, CDR1 LNHDA and CDR2 SQIVND (reference sequence). The CDR3 has 16 amino acids. CDR3 coding DNA: TGTGCCAGTAGTACCCCCGGGGAGGGGCGCCACAATGAGCAGTTCTTC. This gives the protein CASSTPGEGRHNEQFF.

The chain employs TRBV7-8 and TRBJ2-1, with TRBD2 matching over 9 bases. Germline V gene data show CDR1 as SGHVS and CDR2 as FQNEAQ. CDR3 length equals 16 residues. Trimming cost V 1 base and J 2 bases; bases outside gene matches: 3. CDR3 amino acids: CASSLVAGGTYNEQFF. The CDR3 bases are TGTGCCAGCAGCTTAGTGGCGGGGGGGACCTACAATGAGCAGTTCTTC. Full variable domain (remainder filled in from reference TRBV7-8 and TRBJ2-1): GAGVSQSPRYKVAKRGQDVALRCDPISGHVSLFWYQQALGQGPEFLTYFQNEAQLDKSGLPSDRFFAERPEGSVSTLKIQRTQQEDSAVYLCASSLVAGGTYNEQFFGPGTRLTVL.

The chain links TRBV5-3 to TRBJ1-2, with 7 bases lining up with TRBD1. TRBV5-3 is designated an ORF whose function remains uncertain. This CDR3 is 16 amino acids long. The V gene end was trimmed by 4 bases and the J gene end by 6 bases; junction bases not matched to a gene: 15. CDR3 in amino acids: CARSTPGGQAEDGYTF. CDR3 in DNA: TGTGCCAGAAGCACCCCCGGCGGACAGGCTGAGGATGGCTACACCTTC.

The chain is built from TRBV4-1 and TRBJ1-2; D ambiguous. The germline V gene encodes CDR1 MGHRA and CDR2 YSYEKL. V lost 3 bases, J lost 7 bases, and 12 bases lay in between. The CDR3 is made up of 13 amino acids. CDR3 residues: CASSQTQIRGYTF. As DNA, the CDR3 is TGCGCCAGCAGCCAGACACAAATCCGTGGCTACACCTTC.

This chain uses TRBV10-3 with TRBJ2-7; D ambiguous. Trimming took 4 bases from V and 7 from J, leaving 8 bases between them. The CDR3 is 11 amino acids. In germline, CDR1 is ENHRY, CDR2 SYGVKD. The CDR3 spells CAISGSGEQYF. The CDR3 DNA reads as TGTGCCATCAGTGGTTCTGGGGAGCAGTACTTC.

Written as DNA, the CDR3 is TGTGCCAGCAGCTTAGGGGGGTTCACTGAAGCTTTCTTT. This gives the protein CASSLGGFTEAFF. This chain links TRBV11-1 with TRBJ1-1, with D tentatively TRBD1 (5 bases). The CDR3 consists of 13 residues. Germline CDR1 SGHAT, CDR2 FQDESV (reference sequence). Between the trimmed V and J ends, which lost 1 base and 4 bases, there was a span of 7 bases.

With regard to this clone: This same CDR3 is encoded by further DNA sequences in the sample. This chain connects TRBV28 to TRBJ2-3; D not resolved. The germline V gene encodes CDR1 MDHEN and CDR2 SYDVKM. V lost 3 bases, J lost 6 bases, and 10 bases lay in between. This CDR3 has 13 residues. DNA for the CDR3: TGTGCCAGCAGTTTCGCCCCGGCGGATACGCAGTATTTT. This gives the protein CASSFAPADTQYF.

The J gene is TRBJ2-1, the V gene TRBV7-9; D not resolved. Germline CDR1 is SEHNR and CDR2 is FQNEAQ (reference sequence). This CDR3 is built from 14 residues. V gave up 5 bases and J gave up 3 bases, with 11 bases separating them. The CDR3 bases are TGTGCCAGCAGCCCCGCCCCTCTCTACAATGAGCAGTTCTTC. Amino acid sequence: CASSPAPLYNEQFF.

The V and J genes are TRBV7-9 and TRBJ2-2; 10 bases align to TRBD2. This CDR3 spans 16 amino acids. Germline CDR1 SEHNR, CDR2 FQNEAQ (reference sequence). V dropped 4 bases and J dropped 6; count of bases not matched to a gene: 8. CDR3 sequence reads: CASSSLLAGVSGELFF. The CDR3 DNA is TGTGCCAGCAGCTCCCTTCTAGCGGGAGTATCCGGGGAGCTGTTTTTT.

This chain's CDR3 is CASSLEASVSSYEQYF. CDR3 in DNA: TGCGCCAGCAGCTTGGAGGCTAGCGTGAGCTCCTACGAGCAGTACTTC. The chain joins TRBV5-1 to TRBJ2-7; a weak D match, TRBD2 (6 bases). Deletions cut 0 bases from V and 0 bases from J, with 13 bases between. From germline, CDR1 is SGHRS and CDR2 YFSETQ. There are 16 residues in the CDR3.

This chain joins TRBV2 and TRBJ2-1; 9 bases fit TRBD1. This CDR3 is built from 17 residues. Germline V gene lookup returns CDR1 SNHLY and CDR2 FYNNEI. Trimming cost V 6 bases and J 9 bases; bases outside gene matches: 18. CDR3 in amino acids: CASRERDRAPSWGEQFF. The CDR3 nucleotides read TGTGCCAGCAGGGAGAGGGACAGGGCTCCTTCATGGGGTGAGCAGTTCTTC. The full variable domain, completed using reference TRBV2 and TRBJ2-1, is EPEVTQTPSHQVTQMGQEVILRCVPISNHLYFYWYRQILGQKVEFLVSFYNNEISEKSEIFDDQFSVERPDGSNFTLKIRSTKLEDSAMYFCASRERDRAPSWGEQFFGPGTRLTVL.

The V gene is TRBV15, the J gene TRBJ2-7; TRBD1 is a possible D gene (5 bases). Germline values: CDR1 LNHNV, CDR2 YYDKDF (reference sequence). The CDR3 length is 14 residues. Trimming cost V 0 bases and J 6 bases, with 12 bases left between them. CDR3 nucleotides: TGTGCCACCAGCAGAGAAAGGGGCTTCGGCGAGCAGTACTTC. Translating gives CATSRERGFGEQYF.

CDR3 region: CASSKASGAGQPQHF. In DNA form, the CDR3 reads TGTGCCAGCAGCAAAGCTTCCGGGGCTGGACAGCCCCAGCATTTT. The gene calls are TRBV7-8 and TRBJ1-5, with D tentatively TRBD1 (5 bases). V shed 5 bases and J shed 7 bases, with 18 bases lying between them. This CDR3 comprises 15 residues. From germline, CDR1 is SGHVS and CDR2 FQNEAQ.

The table lists this clone with a few counts. The V gene is TRBV6-6, the J gene TRBJ1-4; the match to TRBD1 covers 7 bases. The CDR3 contains 14 residues. CDR1 is MNHNY and CDR2 is SVGAGI in the germline V gene (reference sequence). The junction had 12 bases not matched to a gene; V was cut back by 10 bases and J by 7 bases. Written as DNA, the CDR3 is TGTGCCACCACCGACAGGGTACGAACTGAAAAACTGTTTTTT. Its protein product is CATTDRVRTEKLFF.

J is TRBJ1-5 and V is TRBV6-5; D remains unclear. Trimming shortened V by 2 bases and J by 4 bases, and 6 bases separated the two germline ends. This CDR3 region has 13 residues. The germline CDR1 and CDR2 sequences are MNHEY and SVGAGI. The CDR3 protein is CASSYGHNQPQHF. In nucleotides, the CDR3 is TGTGCCAGCAGTTACGGCCATAATCAGCCCCAGCATTTT.

CDR3 DNA sequence: TGTGCCAGCAGACTGACCAGGTTGGGCGGGACACTTTTAGGTGGGACCTACAATGAGCAGTTCTTC. Its protein product is CASRLTRLGGTLLGGTYNEQFF. This chain joins TRBV28 and TRBJ2-1; D assignment may be TRBD1 or TRBD2 (6 bases each). This CDR3 is built from 22 residues. Between the trimmed V and J ends, which lost 6 bases and 2 bases, there was a span of 35 bases. CDR1 is MDHEN and CDR2 is SYDVKM in the germline V gene.

This chain connects TRBV27 to TRBJ2-3, with 11 bases identical to TRBD2. The V gene's germline CDR1 is MNHEY and CDR2 SMNVEV (reference sequence). The CDR3 consists of 13 residues. J gave up 5 bases and V 10 bases, and 5 bases lay outside the gene matches. The DNA for the CDR3 is TGTGCCACCGGACTAGCGGGTGGAGATACGCAGTATTTT. Its translation is CATGLAGGDTQYF.

The chain couples TRBV30 to TRBJ2-1, with TRBD2 identical over 7 bases. The CDR3 contains 17 residues. The germline V gene encodes CDR1 GTSNPN and CDR2 SVGIG (reference sequence). V trimming: 0 bases; J trimming: 0 bases; junction bases outside the gene matches: 8. The DNA for the CDR3 is TGTGCCTGGAGTGTAGACCTCAGCGGGACCTCCTACAATGAGCAGTTCTTC. Protein: CAWSVDLSGTSYNEQFF.

V gene TRBV9 combines with J gene TRBJ1-1, with unresolved D. Trimming removed 3 bases from V and 5 bases from J, with 11 bases in between. CDR3 size: 13 residues. Per germline, CDR1 SGDLS and CDR2 YYNGEE. The CDR3 sequence is CASSASLRTEAFF. DNA of the CDR3: TGTGCCAGCAGCGCCTCCCTTAGAACTGAAGCTTTCTTT. The whole variable domain, remainder taken from reference TRBV9 and TRBJ1-1, is DSGVTQTPKHLITATGQRVTLRCSPRSGDLSVYWYQQSLDQGLQFLIQYYNGEERAKGNILERFSAQQFPDLHSELNLSSLELGDSALYFCASSASLRTEAFFGQGTRLTVV.